This passage covers 27 T cell receptor beta chains from one sample sequenced in a study of Graves' ophthalmopathy and Graves' hyperthyroidism. Researchers took RNA transcripts and amplified TCR beta CDR3 regions from them. An opening RT-PCR round employed HTBI primers and preceded a second-round multiplex PCR. One entry per CDR3 protein, called by TCRdb with MiXCR from the multiplex PCR reads. The sample includes hundreds of thousands of distinct CDR3 sequences, around a fifth seen only once; the top ten take approximately 6.5%. The sequenced material came from peripheral blood. The receptors originated from a woman aged 18-30 years with stable Graves' hyperthyroidism. Some clones in this sample may be carry-over from other donors' samples.

The sample holds many counts of this clonotype. The V and J genes are TRBV7-2 and TRBJ2-7; D not resolved. Germline V gene lookup returns CDR1 SGHTA and CDR2 FQGNSA. V was clipped by 5 bases and J by 2 bases, with 10 bases between them. The CDR3 length is 13 residues. CDR3 nucleotides: TGTGCCAGCAGCCCCGGGCCCACCTACGAGCAGTACTTC. Translated: CASSPGPTYEQYF.

This clonotype has a count of ten or more. This chain links TRBV6-1 with TRBJ1-2; no clear D gene. V was pared by 3 bases and J by 1 base, with 12 bases between. This CDR3 has 15 residues. Germline CDR1 is MNHNS and CDR2 is SASEGT. The CDR3 loop is CASSDFRTDNYGYTF. In nucleotides, the CDR3 is TGTGCCAGCAGTGACTTCCGCACGGATAACTATGGCTACACCTTC.

This clonotype has a count of ten or more. V gene TRBV20-1 combines with J gene TRBJ1-6; 7 nucleotides align to TRBD1. V lost 3 bases to trimming and J lost 4 bases; unmatched junction nucleotides: 9. The germline V gene has CDR1 DFQATT and CDR2 SNEGSKA (reference sequence). The CDR3 sequence is 16 residues long. Written as DNA, the CDR3 is TGCAGTGCTAGCGTGGGCCAGACAGGGTATAATTCACCCCTCCACTTT. Its translation is CSASVGQTGYNSPLHF.

This clonotype appeared a single time. This chain connects TRBV11-2 to TRBJ2-5; unclear D gene. Trimming cost V 2 bases and J 0 bases, with 7 bases left between them. The CDR3 spans 14 residues. Germline V CDR1 and CDR2: SGHAT, FQNNGV. The CDR3 region has the DNA TGTGCCAGCAGCTTATGGCAGGACCAAGAGACCCAGTACTTC. As protein: CASSLWQDQETQYF.

This clonotype has more than one count but fewer than ten. This rearrangement joins TRBV3-1 to TRBJ2-2, with D perhaps matching TRBD1 or TRBD2 (5 bases each). Germline lookup yields CDR1 LGHDT and CDR2 YNNKEL (reference sequence). The CDR3 loop spans 15 amino acids. Trimming left V 0 bases short and J 5 bases short, with 10 bases between. The CDR3 region has the DNA TGTGCCAGCAGCCAAGAGAACAGGAGGACCGGGGAGCTGTTTTTT. Translation gives CASSQENRRTGELFF. The full variable domain, its missing parts supplied by reference TRBV3-1 and TRBJ2-2, is DTAVSQTPKYLVTQMGNDKSIKCEQNLGHDTMYWYKQDSKKFLKIMFSYNNKELIINETVPNRFSPKSPDKAHLNLHINSLELGDSAVYFCASSQENRRTGELFFGEGSRLTVL.

The genes are TRBV6-1 and TRBJ2-5; D not certain. This CDR3 is 14 amino acids long. CDR1 MNHNS and CDR2 SASEGT come from the germline V gene. The V end lost 2 bases, the J end lost 3 bases, and 10 bases lay between the germline ends. CDR3 sequence reads: CASSELRQEETQYF. CDR3 sequence (DNA): TGTGCCAGCAGTGAATTGAGGCAGGAAGAGACCCAGTACTTC.

This clonotype appeared many times. The chain recombines TRBV12-3 or TRBV12-4 with TRBJ2-7; TRBD1 agrees at 9 bases. The CDR3 runs 15 residues. The junction had 8 bases not matched to a gene; V was cut back by 5 bases and J by 3 bases. This chain's CDR3 is CASSNSGTGSYEQYF. The CDR3 DNA reads as TGTGCCAGCAGTAACTCCGGGACAGGGAGCTACGAGCAGTACTTC.

This rearrangement joins TRBV28 to TRBJ1-1; possible D gene TRBD1, 6 bases. The CDR3 has 18 residues. V gave up 2 bases and J gave up 4 bases, with 23 bases separating them. The germline CDR1 and CDR2 sequences are MDHEN and SYDVKM. CDR3 residues: CASSLASWVTGHGTEAFF. In nucleotides, the CDR3 is TGTGCCAGCAGTTTAGCATCGTGGGTTACAGGGCACGGCACTGAAGCTTTCTTT.

This clonotype came up many times. This rearrangement joins TRBV30 to TRBJ2-7; 7 bases match TRBD2. The V gene end was trimmed by 3 bases and the J gene end by 0 bases; junction bases not matched to a gene: 8. The CDR3 runs to 15 residues. The germline gives CDR1 GTSNPN, CDR2 SVGIG (reference sequence). The CDR3 is CAWSHSSGSSYEQYF. The CDR3 DNA reads as TGTGCCTGGAGCCACTCTAGCGGCTCCTCCTACGAGCAGTACTTC.

This clonotype was observed at least ten times. V gene TRBV11-2 combines with J gene TRBJ2-5; D may match TRBD1 or TRBD2 (5 bases each). The V and J ends lost 5 bases and 3 bases respectively, with 13 bases between them. Per the germline V gene, CDR1 is SGHAT and CDR2 is FQNNGV. The CDR3 sequence is 14 residues long. CDR3 coding DNA: TGTGCCAGCAGCCTAATAGGGACGGAAGAGACCCAGTACTTC. Encoded protein: CASSLIGTEETQYF.

This clonotype was found many times. V usage is TRBV6-1 and J usage is TRBJ1-1; 8 nucleotides align to TRBD1. V was clipped by 6 bases and J by 2 bases; unmatched bases: 5. CDR3 length: 14 residues. The V gene's germline CDR1 is MNHNS and CDR2 SASEGT. CDR3 bases: TGTGCCAGCAGGGCGGGACAGGCCAACACTGAAGCTTTCTTT. The encoded protein is CASRAGQANTEAFF.

The chain carries TRBV28 and TRBJ1-5; 8 bases line up with TRBD1. This CDR3 contains 15 residues. V trimming: 8 bases; J trimming: 3 bases; junction bases outside the gene matches: 9. Germline V CDR1 and CDR2: MDHEN, SYDVKM. The CDR3 coding sequence is TGTGCCAGCTCATCCCGACAGGGGTTCAATCAGCCCCAGCATTTT. It translates to CASSSRQGFNQPQHF.

V gene TRBV6-2 or TRBV6-3 combines with J gene TRBJ1-3; D is unclear. This CDR3 spans 15 amino acids. Looked up from germline, CDR1 is MNHEY and CDR2 is SVGEGT. Trimming shortened V by 7 bases and J by 0 bases, and 13 bases separated the two germline ends. CDR3 sequence reads: CASTDGPSSGNTIYF. In nucleotides, the CDR3 is TGTGCCAGCACAGACGGACCGAGCTCTGGAAACACCATATATTTT.

This sequence joins TRBV12-3 or TRBV12-4 and TRBJ1-3; maybe TRBD1 (6 bases). V was clipped by 4 bases and J by 0 bases, with 13 bases between them. The CDR3 extends over 16 amino acids. CDR3: CASSYRGQFSGNTIYF. The CDR3 DNA reads TGTGCCAGCAGTTACCGGGGGCAGTTCTCTGGAAACACCATATATTTT.

This chain joins TRBV5-1 and TRBJ2-4, with TRBD2 identical over 9 bases. J lost 0 bases, V lost 0 bases, and 4 bases had no gene match. The CDR3 covers 17 residues. The V gene's germline CDR1 is SGHRS and CDR2 YFSETQ. CDR3 residues: CASSLVAGALAKNIQYF. For the CDR3, the DNA is TGCGCCAGCAGCTTGGTAGCGGGGGCCTTAGCCAAAAACATTCAGTACTTC.

Points on this clonotype: Just one base apart from a much larger clone, this may be a read error. The CDR3: CASSLASQGFGELGF. CDR3 DNA: TGTGCCAGCAGCTTAGCGTCACAAGGGTTCGGGGAGCTGGGTTTT. The V gene is TRBV7-8, the J gene TRBJ2-2, with a possible D match to TRBD2 (5 bases). Germline V CDR1 and CDR2: SGHVS, FQNEAQ. The CDR3 spans 15 residues.

This chain links TRBV20-1 with TRBJ2-2; D is possibly TRBD2 (6 bases). Germline V gene lookup returns CDR1 DFQATT and CDR2 SNEGSKA (reference sequence). The germline V and J ends were trimmed by 3 bases and 6 bases, with 14 bases remaining between them. The CDR3 is 14 amino acids. This chain's CDR3 is CSASTGEEAGELFF. DNA of the CDR3: TGCAGTGCTAGTACGGGAGAAGAGGCCGGGGAGCTGTTTTTT.

V is TRBV15 and J is TRBJ1-1, with D perhaps TRBD1 (6 bases). Germline V gene sequence: CDR1 LNHNV, CDR2 YYDKDF (reference sequence). The V gene lost 3 bases and the J gene lost 1 base, with 9 bases spanning the gap. This CDR3 is built from 14 residues. The CDR3 region is CATSSGQPNTEAFF. The CDR3 coding sequence is TGTGCCACCAGCAGCGGACAGCCGAACACTGAAGCTTTCTTT.

This clonotype was counted ten times or more. The rearrangement uses TRBV19 and TRBJ1-1; 9 bases are shared with TRBD1. There are 14 residues in the CDR3. Unmatched junction bases numbered 9, after V lost 9 bases and J lost 4 bases. CDR1 and CDR2 (germline): LNHDA, SQIVND (reference sequence). CDR3 protein: CASSTTGGGTEAFF. CDR3 nucleotides: TGTGCCAGCAGCACGACAGGGGGAGGCACTGAAGCTTTCTTT.

This chain connects TRBV5-1 to TRBJ2-7; no definite D call. Trimming removed 5 bases from V and 2 bases from J, with 14 bases in between. Germline V gene data show CDR1 as SGHRS and CDR2 as YFSETQ. There are 14 residues in the CDR3. The CDR3 region has the DNA TGCGCCAGCAGACCCCCCGGAACCCCCTACGAGCAGTACTTC. The encoded protein is CASRPPGTPYEQYF.

The rearrangement links TRBV11-1 to TRBJ2-7, with 8 bases lining up with TRBD2. The CDR3 loop spans 16 amino acids. After removal of 4 bases from V and 2 bases from J, the junction contained 10 bases not matched to a gene. CDR1 SGHAT and CDR2 FQDESV come from the germline V gene (reference sequence). As DNA, the CDR3 is TGTGCCAGCAGCTGGCCGGGGGGGAATTCCCCCTACGAGCAGTACTTC. It translates to CASSWPGGNSPYEQYF.

This clonotype occurred many times. DNA for the CDR3: TGTGCCAGCAGCTCAGAGACAGGGTCATTTCACGAGCAGTACTTC. It codes for CASSSETGSFHEQYF. This rearrangement joins TRBV7-9 to TRBJ2-7; 7 bases match TRBD1. CDR1 and CDR2 from the germline V gene are SEHNR and FQNEAQ (reference sequence). With 4 bases clipped from V and 5 bases from J, the junction kept 11 bases outside the gene matches. The CDR3 totals 15 residues.

This clonotype showed up just a few times. This chain joins TRBV7-6 and TRBJ1-1; a weak D match, TRBD1 (5 bases). Trimming shortened V by 4 bases and J by 8 bases, and 23 bases separated the two germline ends. The CDR3 consists of 16 residues. Germline V gene data show CDR1 as SGHVS and CDR2 as FNYEAQ. The CDR3 DNA is TGTGCCAGCAGCTCCACCCCCCTTGCTCAGGGTGTAGAAGCTTTCTTT. Amino acids: CASSSTPLAQGVEAFF.

This clonotype was recorded a few times. V and J are TRBV12-3 or TRBV12-4 and TRBJ1-5; TRBD1 agrees at 7 bases. J gave up 5 bases and V 6 bases, and 7 bases lay outside the gene matches. The CDR3 is 14 amino acids. The CDR3 nucleotides read TGTGCCAGCAGCCCGGGACAGAATTATCAGCCCCAGCATTTT. Translated: CASSPGQNYQPQHF.

Ten or more counts support this clonotype. V usage is TRBV6-1 and J usage is TRBJ1-4; 9 bases align to TRBD1. This CDR3 has 15 residues. Germline CDR1 reads MNHNS; CDR2 reads SASEGT. Germline trimming cut 5 bases from V and 4 bases from J; bases unmatched to any gene: 5. For the CDR3, the DNA is TGTGCCAGCAGTCAGAGGGACAGGGTTAATGAAAAACTGTTTTTT. Translating it yields CASSQRDRVNEKLFF.

V gene TRBV7-2 combines with J gene TRBJ1-3; D uncertain. The CDR3 runs 15 residues. In germline, CDR1 is SGHTA, CDR2 FQGNSA. With 4 bases removed from V and 0 bases from J, the gap between germline ends came to 10 bases. CDR3 coding DNA: TGTGCCAGCAGCTCCAGACTTACCTCTGGAAACACCATATATTTT. This gives the protein CASSSRLTSGNTIYF.

This clonotype was seen at least ten times. The genes are TRBV27 and TRBJ1-6, with D possibly TRBD1 on 5 matching bases. Trimming removed 3 bases at V and 8 bases at J, with 17 bases between. This CDR3 region has 16 residues. From germline, CDR1 is MNHEY and CDR2 SMNVEV (reference sequence). The CDR3 nucleotides read TGTGCCAGCAGTTTGGGGGGGATTGGGATAGATTCACCCCTCCACTTT. The encoded protein is CASSLGGIGIDSPLHF.